The rows below give T cell receptor beta chains drawn from one sample of a study of cytomegalovirus exposure and HLA in healthy donors. The assay was immunoSEQ multiplex PCR, and TCRdb's table has in-frame clones only and misses some. The table includes 120,000 to 150,000 clones, around nine tenths detected once. The sequencing sample was made of PBMCs. The receptors stem from a man between 18 and 35 years old in good health and CMV-seropositive. Both conserved end residues are part of each CDR3. Each record gives: V gene, clone size, J gene, D gene, CDR3 protein, CDR3 DNA. The D gene is left open where the match is weak. Size values are once, few and many counts, or a class for expanded clones, and some rows have none.

TRBV10-3	-	TRBJ2-7	TRBD2	CAIDNGGGSEQYF	TGTGCCATCGATAACGGGGGGGGTTCAGAGCAGTACTTC
TRBV2	-	TRBJ2-2	TRBD2	CASSDPGLAGVLGELFF	TGTGCCAGCAGTGACCCAGGACTAGCGGGGGTTCTTGGGGAGCTGTTTTTT
TRBV11-2	-	TRBJ2-5	-	CASSPPWRGVETQYF	TGTGCCAGCAGCCCCCCTTGGCGCGGGGTGGAGACCCAGTACTTC
TRBV19	-	TRBJ2-1	TRBD2	CASNSGRMDEQFF	TGTGCCAGTAATAGCGGGAGGATGGATGAGCAGTTCTTC
TRBV10-1	once	TRBJ2-7	-	CASSESGESYEQYF	TGCGCCAGCAGTGAGTCTGGGGAGTCCTACGAGCAGTACTTC
TRBV7-9	-	TRBJ2-1	TRBD2	CASSLLLADTFF	TGTGCCAGCAGCTTACTACTAGCGGATACGTTCTTC
TRBV6-5	once	TRBJ2-2	-	CASSYRGIRPGELFF	TGTGCCAGCAGTTACAGGGGAATTCGTCCCGGGGAGCTGTTTTTT
TRBV7-9	-	TRBJ1-6	TRBD1	CASSETGSGSPLHF	TGTGCCAGCAGCGAGACAGGGTCCGGTTCACCCCTCCACTTT
TRBV9	-	TRBJ1-1	-	CASSVGEIDTEAFF	TGTGCCAGCAGCGTTGGGGAGATCGACACTGAAGCTTTCTTT
TRBV4-2	-	TRBJ2-2	-	CASSQEESRGRGLRPGELFF	TGTGCCAGCAGCCAAGAAGAGAGTCGGGGGCGGGGGCTAAGGCCCGGGGAGCTGTTTTTT
TRBV5-1	few	TRBJ2-7	TRBD1	CASSLGQGKLGEQYF	TGCGCCAGCAGCTTGGGACAGGGGAAATTGGGCGAGCAGTACTTC
TRBV4-2	-	TRBJ2-2	-	CASSQGPGGISKLFF	TGTGCCAGCAGCCAAGGTCCAGGGGGGATTTCGAAGCTGTTTTTT
TRBV7-9	-	TRBJ1-5	TRBD1	CASSRGQGANQPQHF	TGTGCCAGCAGCCGAGGACAGGGGGCGAATCAGCCCCAGCATTTT
TRBV19	once	TRBJ2-7	-	CASSIAVRGEQYF	TGTGCCAGTAGTATAGCAGTCCGTGGCGAGCAGTACTTC
TRBV7-9	-	TRBJ2-5	-	CASSFPRGAGETQYF	TGTGCCAGCAGCTTCCCCAGGGGCGCGGGAGAGACCCAGTACTTC
TRBV19	-	TRBJ1-6	TRBD1	CASSRDSNNSPLHF	TGTGCCAGTAGTAGGGACAGTAATAATTCACCCCTCCACTTT
TRBV5-1	-	TRBJ2-2	-	CASSLAGQGTGELFF	TGCGCCAGCAGCTTGGCCGGCCAGGGCACCGGGGAGCTGTTTTTT
TRBV6-5	-	TRBJ2-1	-	CASSFSSVRNEQFF	TGTGCCAGCAGTTTTTCTAGTGTAAGGAATGAGCAGTTCTTC
TRBV4-1	-	TRBJ1-2	TRBD1	CASSQDPDRGRVYTF	TGCGCCAGCAGCCAAGATCCAGACAGGGGGCGCGTCTACACCTTC
TRBV19	once	TRBJ2-1	TRBD1	CASRPGQGSYNEQFF	TGTGCCAGTAGACCGGGACAGGGGTCCTACAATGAGCAGTTCTTC
TRBV19	-	TRBJ1-5	TRBD1	CASSIDRGFNQPQHF	TGTGCCAGTAGTATTGACAGGGGGTTCAATCAGCCCCAGCATTTT
TRBV29-1	-	TRBJ1-2	TRBD1	CSVAIDRESEGVGGYTF	TGCAGCGTTGCTATAGACAGGGAAAGTGAGGGGGTCGGTGGCTACACCTTC
TRBV27	once	TRBJ1-1	TRBD1	CASSFLTGANVAFF	TGTGCCAGCAGTTTCCTGACAGGGGCCAATGTTGCTTTCTTT
TRBV15	-	TRBJ1-4	-	CATSYSGKLFF	TGTGCCACCAGTTATAGCGGAAAACTGTTTTTT
TRBV9	-	TRBJ2-3	-	CASAGGGVADTQYF	TGTGCCAGCGCGGGCGGGGGCGTGGCAGATACGCAGTATTTT
TRBV5-8	-	TRBJ1-6	TRBD1	CALQDRGNSPLHF	TGTGCCTTACAAGACAGGGGGAATTCACCCCTCCACTTT
TRBV7-9	-	TRBJ2-1	-	CASSKHGGRARIREQFF	TGTGCCAGCAGCAAACACGGCGGCAGGGCAAGGATCAGGGAGCAGTTCTTC
TRBV19	-	TRBJ2-7	-	CASTTTTRVSIHEQYF	TGTGCCAGTACAACAACGACTAGGGTATCAATCCACGAGCAGTACTTC
TRBV7-9	-	TRBJ2-7	TRBD1	CASSLFSGTGAHEQYF	TGTGCCAGCAGCTTGTTTTCCGGGACAGGGGCCCACGAGCAGTACTTC
TRBV9	-	TRBJ2-5	TRBD1	CASSPPDRQETQYF	TGTGCCAGCAGCCCACCGGACAGGCAAGAGACCCAGTACTTC
TRBV18	-	TRBJ2-1	TRBD2	CASSLMTSGRTNEQFF	TGTGCCAGCTCACTAATGACGAGCGGGAGGACGAATGAGCAGTTCTTC
TRBV5-1	-	TRBJ2-7	TRBD1	CASSDWDRPPYEQYF	TGCGCCAGCAGCGACTGGGACAGACCCCCCTACGAGCAGTACTTC
TRBV27	-	TRBJ2-6	-	CASRSLGGAPSGANVLTF	TGTGCCAGCAGATCTCTAGGGGGGGCGCCCTCTGGGGCCAACGTCCTGACTTTC
TRBV7-9	-	TRBJ2-7	-	CASSFEGYEQYF	TGTGCCAGCAGCTTCGAGGGCTACGAGCAGTACTTC
TRBV25-1	-	TRBJ1-1	-	CASSELLANTEAFF	TGTGCCAGCAGTGAACTCTTAGCGAACACTGAAGCTTTCTTT
TRBV18	-	TRBJ1-1	-	CASSALPTGTNTEAFF	TGTGCCAGCTCAGCCCTACCTACAGGAACGAACACTGAAGCTTTCTTT
TRBV4-2	-	TRBJ2-5	-	CASSQLGGTVTETQYF	TGTGCCAGCAGCCAACTCGGAGGGACCGTGACAGAGACCCAGTACTTC
TRBV29-1	-	TRBJ1-1	-	CSAGGQRAFF	TGCAGCGCCGGAGGACAGCGGGCTTTCTTT
TRBV6-5	-	TRBJ2-1	TRBD2	CASSYSGGPGYNEQFF	TGTGCCAGCAGTTATAGCGGGGGGCCGGGCTACAATGAGCAGTTCTTC
TRBV29-1	-	TRBJ2-1	-	CSVPAYNEQFF	TGCAGCGTTCCCGCCTACAATGAGCAGTTCTTC
TRBV18	-	TRBJ1-1	-	CASSPVLLGSNTEAFF	TGTGCCAGCTCACCAGTTCTCCTAGGCTCGAACACTGAAGCTTTCTTT
TRBV15	-	TRBJ2-7	TRBD1	CATSRDRDRGSYEQYF	TGTGCCACCAGCAGAGATAGGGACAGGGGGAGCTACGAGCAGTACTTC
TRBV4-1	-	TRBJ1-5	TRBD1	CASSQWTGDQPQHF	TGCGCCAGCAGCCAATGGACAGGTGATCAGCCCCAGCATTTT
TRBV2	-	TRBJ1-1	-	CASNDGIRGRRTEAFF	TGTGCCAGCAACGACGGCATTAGGGGCCGTAGAACTGAAGCTTTCTTT
TRBV6-1	-	TRBJ2-7	TRBD1	CASNIGGQGYEQYF	TGTGCCAGCAACATCGGGGGACAGGGGTACGAGCAGTACTTC